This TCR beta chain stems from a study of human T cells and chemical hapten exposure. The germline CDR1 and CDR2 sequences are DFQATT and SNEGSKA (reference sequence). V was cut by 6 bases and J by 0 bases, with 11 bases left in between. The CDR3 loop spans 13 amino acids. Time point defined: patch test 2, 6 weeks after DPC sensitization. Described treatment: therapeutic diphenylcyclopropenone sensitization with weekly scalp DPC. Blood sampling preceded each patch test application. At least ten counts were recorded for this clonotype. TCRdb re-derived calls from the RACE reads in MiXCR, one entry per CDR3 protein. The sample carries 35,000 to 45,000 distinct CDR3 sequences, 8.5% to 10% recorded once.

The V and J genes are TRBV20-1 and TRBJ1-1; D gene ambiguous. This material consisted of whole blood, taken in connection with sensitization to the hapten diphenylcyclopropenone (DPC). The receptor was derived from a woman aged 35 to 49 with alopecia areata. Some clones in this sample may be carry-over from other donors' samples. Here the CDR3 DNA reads TGCAGTGCAAACCCGACGGTGAACACTGAAGCTTTCTTT. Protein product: CSANPTVNTEAFF.